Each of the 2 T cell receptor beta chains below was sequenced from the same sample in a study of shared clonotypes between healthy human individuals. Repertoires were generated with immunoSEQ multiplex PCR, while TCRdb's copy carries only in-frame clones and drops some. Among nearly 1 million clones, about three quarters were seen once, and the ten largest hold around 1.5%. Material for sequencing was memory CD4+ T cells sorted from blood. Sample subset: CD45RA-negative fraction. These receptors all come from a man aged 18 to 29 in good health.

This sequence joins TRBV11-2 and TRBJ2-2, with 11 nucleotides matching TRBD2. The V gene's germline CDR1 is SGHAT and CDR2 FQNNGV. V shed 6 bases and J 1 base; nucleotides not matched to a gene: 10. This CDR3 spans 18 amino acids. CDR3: CASRPIRLAGMNTGELFF. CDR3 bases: TGTGCCAGCAGACCCATCCGACTAGCGGGAATGAACACCGGGGAGCTGTTTTTT.

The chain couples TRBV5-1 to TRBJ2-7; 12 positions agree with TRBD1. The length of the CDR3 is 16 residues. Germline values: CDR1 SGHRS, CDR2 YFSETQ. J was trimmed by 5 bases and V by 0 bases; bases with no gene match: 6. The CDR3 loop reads CASSLARDRGRDEQYF. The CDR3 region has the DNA TGCGCCAGCAGCTTGGCCCGGGACAGGGGGCGGGACGAGCAGTACTTC.